Described below is a single T cell receptor beta chain sequence and its context. Its specificity is not known. These data belong to a study of cytomegalovirus exposure and HLA in healthy donors. Whole-study findings and limits: When analyzed later, a missense DCLRE1C variant was found to be linked to TCR beta V- and J-gene trimming.

Primers included in the PCR were 60 Vbeta and 13 Jbeta primers. This table comes from immunoSEQ multiplex PCR, and its TCRdb copy is limited to in-frame clones, with some not included. The table has about 84,000 clones, about 60% seen once. What was sequenced was PBMCs. The clonotype was recovered from a woman aged 40 to 55 in good health and CMV-seropositive.

Here the CDR3 reads CASSRGGLAGYPSNEQFF. CDR3 in DNA: TGCGCCAGCAGCCGCGGAGGGCTAGCGGGCTATCCTAGCAATGAGCAGTTCTTC. V gene TRBV4-1 combines with J gene TRBJ2-1; TRBD2 matches at 8 bases. With V trimmed by 4 bases and J by 6 bases, 17 bases remained unmatched. The CDR3 is made up of 18 amino acids. CDR1 and CDR2 from the germline V gene are MGHRA and YSYEKL.